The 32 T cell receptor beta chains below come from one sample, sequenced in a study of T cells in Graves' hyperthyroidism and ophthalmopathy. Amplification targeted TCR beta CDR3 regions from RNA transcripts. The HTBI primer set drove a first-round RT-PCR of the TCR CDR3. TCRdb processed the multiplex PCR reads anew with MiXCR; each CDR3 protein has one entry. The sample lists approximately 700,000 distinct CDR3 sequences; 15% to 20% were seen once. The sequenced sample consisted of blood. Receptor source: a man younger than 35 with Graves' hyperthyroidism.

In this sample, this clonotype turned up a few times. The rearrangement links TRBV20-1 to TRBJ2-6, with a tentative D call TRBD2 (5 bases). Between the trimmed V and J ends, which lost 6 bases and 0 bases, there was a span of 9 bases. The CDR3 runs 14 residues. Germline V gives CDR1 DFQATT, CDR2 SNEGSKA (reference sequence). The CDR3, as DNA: TGCAGTGCCCGGGCGGGCTCTGGGGCCAACGTCCTGACTTTC. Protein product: CSARAGSGANVLTF.

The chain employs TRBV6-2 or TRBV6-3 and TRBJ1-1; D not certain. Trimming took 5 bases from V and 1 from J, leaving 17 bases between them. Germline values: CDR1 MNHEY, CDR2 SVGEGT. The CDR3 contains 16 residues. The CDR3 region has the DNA TGTGCCAGCAGTCCCGAACCCCTCGGGCGGAACACTGAAGCTTTCTTT. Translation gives CASSPEPLGRNTEAFF.

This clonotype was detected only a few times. The CDR3 sequence: CASRPDREGEAFF. Written as DNA, the CDR3 is TGTGCCAGCAGGCCGGACAGGGAAGGTGAAGCTTTCTTT. The chain is built from TRBV12-3 or TRBV12-4 and TRBJ1-1, with 8 bases that match TRBD1. The trim removed 6 bases at V and 7 bases at J, leaving 7 bases unmatched. The CDR3 has 13 residues.

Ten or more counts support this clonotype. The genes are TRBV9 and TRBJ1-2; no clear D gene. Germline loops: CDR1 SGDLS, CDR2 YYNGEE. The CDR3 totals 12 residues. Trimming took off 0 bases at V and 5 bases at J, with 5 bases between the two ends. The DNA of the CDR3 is TGTGCCAGCAGCGTAGCTGGATATGGCTACACCTTC. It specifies CASSVAGYGYTF.

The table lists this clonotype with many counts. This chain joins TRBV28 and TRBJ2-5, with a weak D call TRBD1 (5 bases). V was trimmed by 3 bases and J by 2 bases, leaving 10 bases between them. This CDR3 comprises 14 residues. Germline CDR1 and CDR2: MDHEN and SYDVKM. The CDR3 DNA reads TGTGCCAGCAGTTTTAATGACAGACAAGAGACCCAGTACTTC. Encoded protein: CASSFNDRQETQYF.

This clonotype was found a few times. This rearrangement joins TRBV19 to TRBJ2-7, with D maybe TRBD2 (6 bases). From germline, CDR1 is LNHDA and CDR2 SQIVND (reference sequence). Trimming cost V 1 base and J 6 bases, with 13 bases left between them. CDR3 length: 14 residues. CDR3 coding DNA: TGTGCCAGTAGTATAGTCGGAGGGAGCCGCGAGCAGTACTTC. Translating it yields CASSIVGGSREQYF.

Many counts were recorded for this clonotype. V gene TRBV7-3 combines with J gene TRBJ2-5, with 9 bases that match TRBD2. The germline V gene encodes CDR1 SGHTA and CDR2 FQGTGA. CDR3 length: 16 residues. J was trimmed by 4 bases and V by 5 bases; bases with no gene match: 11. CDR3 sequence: CASSQSGASGAETQYF. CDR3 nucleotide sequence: TGTGCCAGCAGCCAATCTGGGGCTAGCGGGGCAGAGACCCAGTACTTC.

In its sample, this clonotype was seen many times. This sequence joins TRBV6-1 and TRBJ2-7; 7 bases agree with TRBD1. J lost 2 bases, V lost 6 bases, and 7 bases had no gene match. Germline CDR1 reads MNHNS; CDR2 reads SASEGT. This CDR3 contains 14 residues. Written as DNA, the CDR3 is TGTGCCAGCAGCCAGACAGGGACCCCCTACGAGCAGTACTTC. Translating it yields CASSQTGTPYEQYF.

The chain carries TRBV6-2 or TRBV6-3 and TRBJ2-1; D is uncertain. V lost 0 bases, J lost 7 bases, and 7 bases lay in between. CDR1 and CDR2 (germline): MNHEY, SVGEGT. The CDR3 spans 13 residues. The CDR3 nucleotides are TGTGCCAGCAGTTACTCGTTGCGGAATGAGCAGTTCTTC. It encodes CASSYSLRNEQFF.

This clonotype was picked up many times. CDR3 region: CASSFPAHSAKSYEQYF. CDR3 nucleotide sequence: TGTGCCAGCAGCTTTCCGGCCCACTCGGCCAAGTCCTACGAGCAGTACTTC. V gene TRBV11-2 combines with J gene TRBJ2-7, with no clear D. V was cut by 3 bases and J by 1 base, with 19 bases left in between. The CDR3 is 17 amino acids. CDR1 and CDR2 from the germline V gene are SGHAT and FQNNGV.

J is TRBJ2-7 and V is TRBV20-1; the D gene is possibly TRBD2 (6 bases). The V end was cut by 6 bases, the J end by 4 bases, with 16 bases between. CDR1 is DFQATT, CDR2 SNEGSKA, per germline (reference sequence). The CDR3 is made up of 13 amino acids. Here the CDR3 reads CSANRDSPYEQYF. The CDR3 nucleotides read TGCAGTGCCAACCGGGACTCACCTTACGAGCAGTACTTC.

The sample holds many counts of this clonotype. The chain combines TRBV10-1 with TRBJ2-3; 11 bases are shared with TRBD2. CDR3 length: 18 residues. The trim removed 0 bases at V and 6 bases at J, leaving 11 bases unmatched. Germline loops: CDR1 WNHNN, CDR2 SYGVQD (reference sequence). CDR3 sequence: CASSESSGSGRAWDTQYF. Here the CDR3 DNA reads TGCGCCAGCAGTGAGTCGAGCGGTAGCGGGAGGGCCTGGGATACGCAGTATTTT.

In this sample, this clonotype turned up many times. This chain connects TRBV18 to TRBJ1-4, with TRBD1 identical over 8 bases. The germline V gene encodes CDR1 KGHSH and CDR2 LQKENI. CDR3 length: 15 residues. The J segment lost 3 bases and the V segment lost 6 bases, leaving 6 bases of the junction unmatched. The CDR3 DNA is TGTGCCAGCTCTCCGGACAGGGTGGCTAATGAAAAACTGTTTTTT. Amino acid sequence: CASSPDRVANEKLFF.

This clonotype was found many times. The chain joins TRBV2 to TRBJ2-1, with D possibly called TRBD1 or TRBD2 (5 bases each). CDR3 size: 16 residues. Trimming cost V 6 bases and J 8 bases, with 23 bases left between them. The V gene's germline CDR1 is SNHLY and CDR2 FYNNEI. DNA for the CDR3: TGTGCCAGCAGCTCCTTCGAGGGGCTAAGTAGGGATGAGCAGTTCTTC. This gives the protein CASSSFEGLSRDEQFF.

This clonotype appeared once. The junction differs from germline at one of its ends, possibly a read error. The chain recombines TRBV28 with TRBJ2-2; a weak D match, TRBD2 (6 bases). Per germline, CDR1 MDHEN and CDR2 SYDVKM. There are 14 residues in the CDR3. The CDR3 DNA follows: TGTGCCAGCAGCTCCCCATCGATAACCGGGGGGCTGTTTTTT. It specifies CASSSPSITGGLFF. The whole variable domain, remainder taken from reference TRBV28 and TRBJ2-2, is DVKVTQSSRYLVKRTGEKVFLECVQDMDHENMFWYRQDPGLGLRLIYFSYDVKMKEKGDIPEGYSVSREKKERFSLILESASTNQTSMYLCASSSPSITGGLFFGEGSRLTVL.

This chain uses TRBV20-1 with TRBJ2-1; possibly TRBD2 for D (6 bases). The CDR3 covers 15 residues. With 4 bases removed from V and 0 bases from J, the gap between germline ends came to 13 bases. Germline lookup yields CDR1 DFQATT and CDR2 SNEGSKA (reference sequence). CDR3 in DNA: TGCAGTGCTAATGAGCGGGTGAGCTCCTACAATGAGCAGTTCTTC. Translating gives CSANERVSSYNEQFF.

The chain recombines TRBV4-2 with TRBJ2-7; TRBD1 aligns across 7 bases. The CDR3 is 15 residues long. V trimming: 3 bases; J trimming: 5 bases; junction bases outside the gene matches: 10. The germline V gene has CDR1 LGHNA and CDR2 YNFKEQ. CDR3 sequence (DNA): TGTGCCAGCAGCCAGCAACCGGGACAGTCCGACGAGCAGTACTTC. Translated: CASSQQPGQSDEQYF.

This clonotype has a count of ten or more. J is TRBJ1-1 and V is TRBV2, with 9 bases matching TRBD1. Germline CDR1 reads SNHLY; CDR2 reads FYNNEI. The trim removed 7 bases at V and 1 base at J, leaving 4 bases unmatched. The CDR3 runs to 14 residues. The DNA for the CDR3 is TGTGCCAGCACCAAGGGACAGGGGAACACTGAAGCTTTCTTT. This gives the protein CASTKGQGNTEAFF.

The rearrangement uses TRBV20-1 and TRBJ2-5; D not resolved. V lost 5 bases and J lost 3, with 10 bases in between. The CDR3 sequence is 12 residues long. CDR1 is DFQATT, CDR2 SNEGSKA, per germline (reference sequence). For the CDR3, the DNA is TGCAGTGCTCTTGGACCAGAAGAGACCCAGTACTTC. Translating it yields CSALGPEETQYF.

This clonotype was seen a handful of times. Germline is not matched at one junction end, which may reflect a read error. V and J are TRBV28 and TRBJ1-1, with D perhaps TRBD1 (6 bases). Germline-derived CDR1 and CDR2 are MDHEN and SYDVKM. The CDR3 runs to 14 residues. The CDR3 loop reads CASSFMGASTGAFF. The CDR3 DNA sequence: TGTGCCAGCAGTTTTATGGGGGCGAGCACTGGAGCTTTCTTT.

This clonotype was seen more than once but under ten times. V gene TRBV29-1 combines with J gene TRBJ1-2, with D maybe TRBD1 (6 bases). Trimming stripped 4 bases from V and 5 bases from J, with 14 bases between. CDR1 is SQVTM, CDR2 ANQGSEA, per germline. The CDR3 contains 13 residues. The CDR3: CSVAGGLTYGYTF. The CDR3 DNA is TGCAGCGTTGCTGGGGGCCTTACTTATGGCTACACCTTC.

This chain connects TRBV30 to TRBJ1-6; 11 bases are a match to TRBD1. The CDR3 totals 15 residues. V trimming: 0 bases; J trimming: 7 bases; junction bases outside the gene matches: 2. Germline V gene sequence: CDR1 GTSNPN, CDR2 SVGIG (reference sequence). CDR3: CAWSVGTGGNSPLHF. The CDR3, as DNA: TGTGCCTGGAGTGTAGGGACAGGGGGAAATTCACCCCTCCACTTT.

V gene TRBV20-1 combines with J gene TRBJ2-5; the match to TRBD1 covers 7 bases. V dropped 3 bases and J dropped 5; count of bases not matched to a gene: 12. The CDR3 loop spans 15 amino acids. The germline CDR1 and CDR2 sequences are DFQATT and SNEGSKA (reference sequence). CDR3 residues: CSARPLQGLGETQYF. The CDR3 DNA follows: TGCAGTGCTAGGCCTTTACAGGGGTTAGGGGAGACCCAGTACTTC.

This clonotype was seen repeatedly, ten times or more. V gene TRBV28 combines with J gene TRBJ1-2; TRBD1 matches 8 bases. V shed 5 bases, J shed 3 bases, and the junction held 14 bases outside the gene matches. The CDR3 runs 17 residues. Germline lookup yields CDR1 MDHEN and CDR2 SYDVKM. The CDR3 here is CASSPAGTGPLDYGYTF. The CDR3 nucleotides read TGTGCCAGCAGTCCAGCAGGGACAGGCCCCTTGGACTATGGCTACACCTTC.

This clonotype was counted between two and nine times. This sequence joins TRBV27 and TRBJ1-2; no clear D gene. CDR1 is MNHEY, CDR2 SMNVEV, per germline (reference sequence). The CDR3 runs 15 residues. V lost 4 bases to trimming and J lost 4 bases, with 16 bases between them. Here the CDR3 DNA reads TGTGCCAGCAGTTCGAGCGGTCCATCGGGCTATGGCTACACCTTC. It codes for CASSSSGPSGYGYTF.

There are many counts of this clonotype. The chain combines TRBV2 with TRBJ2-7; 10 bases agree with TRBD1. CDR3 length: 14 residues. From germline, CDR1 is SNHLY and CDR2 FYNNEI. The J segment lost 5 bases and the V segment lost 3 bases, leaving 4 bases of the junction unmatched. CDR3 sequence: CASSDDRGLNEQYF. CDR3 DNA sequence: TGTGCCAGCAGTGACGACAGGGGGCTGAACGAGCAGTACTTC.

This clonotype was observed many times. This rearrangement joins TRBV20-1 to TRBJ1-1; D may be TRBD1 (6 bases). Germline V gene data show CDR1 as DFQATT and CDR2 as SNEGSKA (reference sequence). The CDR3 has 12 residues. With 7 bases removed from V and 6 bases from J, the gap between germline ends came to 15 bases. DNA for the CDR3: TGCAGTGTCCAAGACAGGCTGGCTGAAGCTTTCTTT. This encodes CSVQDRLAEAFF.

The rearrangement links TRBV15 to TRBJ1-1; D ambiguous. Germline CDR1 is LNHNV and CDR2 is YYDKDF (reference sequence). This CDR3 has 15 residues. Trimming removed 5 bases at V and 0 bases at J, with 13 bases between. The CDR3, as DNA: TGTGCCACCAGCCCTCGGTATGGAGTGAACACTGAAGCTTTCTTT. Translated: CATSPRYGVNTEAFF.

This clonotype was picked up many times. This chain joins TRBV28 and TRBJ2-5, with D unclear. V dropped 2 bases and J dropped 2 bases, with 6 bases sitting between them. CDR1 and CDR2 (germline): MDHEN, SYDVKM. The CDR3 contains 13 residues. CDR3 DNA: TGTGCCAGCAGTTTAAACCAACAAGAGACCCAGTACTTC. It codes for CASSLNQQETQYF.

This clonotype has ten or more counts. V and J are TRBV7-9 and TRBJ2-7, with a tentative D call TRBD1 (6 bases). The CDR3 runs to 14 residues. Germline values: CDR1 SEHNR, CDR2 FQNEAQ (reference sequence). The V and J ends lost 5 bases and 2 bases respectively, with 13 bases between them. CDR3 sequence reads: CASSPYREPYEQYF. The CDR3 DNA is TGTGCCAGCAGCCCCTACAGGGAACCCTACGAGCAGTACTTC.

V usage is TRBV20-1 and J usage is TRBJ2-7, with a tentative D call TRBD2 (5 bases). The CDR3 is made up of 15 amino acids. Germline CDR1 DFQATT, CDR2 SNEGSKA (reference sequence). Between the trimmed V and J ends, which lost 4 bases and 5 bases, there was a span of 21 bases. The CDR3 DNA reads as TGCAGTGCTAACTCCGGACTTCAAAGGATCCACGAGCAGTACTTC. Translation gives CSANSGLQRIHEQYF.

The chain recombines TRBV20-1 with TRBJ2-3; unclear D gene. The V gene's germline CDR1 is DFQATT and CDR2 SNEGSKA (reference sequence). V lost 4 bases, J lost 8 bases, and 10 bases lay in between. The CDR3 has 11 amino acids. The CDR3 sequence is CSATRRLTQYF. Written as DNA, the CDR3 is TGCAGTGCTACCCGACGACTTACGCAGTATTTT.